These 12 T cell receptor beta chains originate from one sample sequenced in a study of T-cell reconstitution after alpha-beta-depleted transplantation in children (TCRdb year 2016). The method behind the library was PCR. The run used an Illumina HiSeq 2500. TCR libraries were prepared with molecular barcoding, using unique molecular identifiers to normalize TCRbeta repertoire quantification. Using fastp at Q25 and MiXCR, TCRdb reprocessed the public reads and kept productive beta chains. Under each unique CDR3 protein, matching rows form one entry showing the most common genes and DNA. For this sample there are 500,000 to 650,000 distinct CDR3 sequences; roughly 10% appear just once. In total, the top ten clones hold around 15% of the sample. The meaning of the sample's treatment or condition label: allogeneic hematopoietic cell transplantation with graft depleted of TCRalphabeta T cells and CD19 B cells.

The source material was PBMCs, mostly from graft donor cells, sampled 180 days after TCRalphabeta/CD19-depleted stem cell transplant. These receptors were obtained from a female patient aged 2 to 10 who had a stem cell transplant for aplastic anemia, so the T cells may come from the graft donor.

This clonotype was counted ten times or more. The chain has TRBV5-1 and TRBJ2-1; the match to TRBD1 covers 12 bases. The length of the CDR3 is 16 residues. Trimming removed 0 bases from V and 6 bases from J; junction bases left unmatched: 4. The germline V gene has CDR1 SGHRS and CDR2 YFSETQ. The CDR3 loop reads CASSLEGQGALNEQFF. CDR3 DNA: TGCGCCAGCAGCTTGGAGGGACAGGGGGCGCTCAATGAGCAGTTCTTC.

This rearrangement joins TRBV7-8 to TRBJ2-3, with D tentatively TRBD2 (5 bases). Deletions cut 5 bases from V and 1 base from J, with 22 bases between. The CDR3 loop spans 18 amino acids. The germline V gene has CDR1 SGHVS and CDR2 FQNEAQ. CDR3 sequence reads: CASSPVFRGSLGTDTQYF. CDR3 DNA sequence: TGTGCCAGCAGCCCTGTCTTCCGGGGTAGTCTCGGCACAGATACGCAGTATTTT.

This clonotype was observed a few times. In DNA, the CDR3 is TGCGCCAGCAGCTTGGCTCCTAAGGGCTCCTACAATGAGCAGTTCTTC. As protein: CASSLAPKGSYNEQFF. The chain uses TRBV5-1 and TRBJ2-1; no clear D. There are 16 residues in the CDR3. Trimming removed 0 bases from V and 0 bases from J, with 10 bases in between. Germline V gene lookup returns CDR1 SGHRS and CDR2 YFSETQ.

In this sample, this clonotype turned up a few times. CDR3 nucleotide sequence: TGCGCCAGCAGCTGGGTCCGGCAGGACACTCGTTCCTACGAGCAGTACGTC. It codes for CASSWVRQDTRSYEQYV. This chain uses TRBV5-1 with TRBJ2-7, with D possibly TRBD1 on 5 matching bases. Germline V CDR1 and CDR2: SGHRS, YFSETQ. The V end lost 3 bases, the J end lost 1 base, and 20 bases lay between the germline ends. This CDR3 is 17 amino acids long.

The chain recombines TRBV15 with TRBJ1-1; D ambiguous. Germline CDR1 reads LNHNV; CDR2 reads YYDKDF (reference sequence). Between the trimmed V and J ends, which lost 4 bases and 0 bases, there was a span of 15 bases. The CDR3 loop spans 16 amino acids. The CDR3 DNA follows: TGTGCCACCAGCACAAGATCCATAAACATGAACACTGAAGCTTTCTTT. It encodes CATSTRSINMNTEAFF.

The V gene is TRBV25-1, the J gene TRBJ2-2, with D hard to call. The germline V gene has CDR1 MGHDK and CDR2 SYGVNS. V lost 3 bases and J lost 4, with 15 bases in between. The CDR3 covers 16 residues. The CDR3 DNA sequence: TGTGCCAGCAGTGATGGGCCCCGACCGATCACCGGGGAGCTGTTTTTT. Translated, it gives CASSDGPRPITGELFF. The full variable domain, in which reference TRBV25-1 and TRBJ2-2 provide the parts outside the CDR3, is EADIYQTPRYLVIGTGKKITLECSQTMGHDKMYWYQQDPGMELHLIHYSYGVNSTEKGDLSSESTVSRIRTEHFPLTLESARPSHTSQYLCASSDGPRPITGELFFGEGSRLTVL.

CDR3 amino acids: CASSQDRGDEKLFF. The CDR3 nucleotides are TGTGCCAGCAGCCAGGACAGGGGTGATGAAAAACTGTTTTTT. The chain carries TRBV7-6 and TRBJ1-4; TRBD1 agrees at 9 bases. Germline CDR1 and CDR2: SGHVS and FNYEAQ. Unmatched junction bases numbered 4, after V lost 5 bases and J lost 6 bases. The CDR3 length is 14 residues.

CDR3 residues: CASSFYGRTGELFF. The CDR3 DNA follows: TGTGCCAGCAGTTTTTATGGGCGAACCGGGGAGCTGTTTTTT. The J gene is TRBJ2-2, the V gene TRBV27; unclear D gene. In germline, CDR1 is MNHEY, CDR2 SMNVEV (reference sequence). V was cut by 3 bases and J by 5 bases, with 10 bases left in between. There are 14 residues in the CDR3.

This clonotype has just a few counts. V gene TRBV2 combines with J gene TRBJ2-2, with a weak D call TRBD2 (6 bases). V gave up 8 bases and J gave up 0 bases, with 16 bases separating them. CDR1 is SNHLY, CDR2 FYNNEI, per germline. The CDR3 sequence is 16 residues long. DNA of the CDR3: TGTGCCAGCTGGACGGGAGACAGCACGAACACCGGGGAGCTGTTTTTT. It is translated as CASWTGDSTNTGELFF.

This clonotype has at least ten counts. The chain is built from TRBV12-3 or TRBV12-4 and TRBJ2-3; D not certain. The V gene lost 5 bases and the J gene lost 2 bases, with 11 bases spanning the gap. This CDR3 has 14 amino acids. The CDR3 is CASSIGLTTDTQYF. CDR3 coding DNA: TGTGCCAGCAGTATCGGCCTAACCACAGATACGCAGTATTTT.

A word on this clonotype: One end of the junction varies from germline; a read error may be responsible. This chain links TRBV27 with TRBJ1-1; D is ambiguous. This CDR3 is built from 14 residues. CDR1 and CDR2 from the germline V gene are MNHEY and SMNVEV (reference sequence). DNA of the CDR3: TGTGCCAGCAGTTTGTCCGGATCGAACACTGACGCTTTCTTT. It codes for CASSLSGSNTDAFF.

The gene calls are TRBV20-1 and TRBJ2-2, with no clear D. The CDR3 covers 13 residues. The germline CDR1 and CDR2 sequences are DFQATT and SNEGSKA (reference sequence). V was pared by 2 bases and J by 2 bases, with 6 bases between. The CDR3 DNA follows: TGCAGTGCTAGATTCACAAACACCGGGGAGCTGTTTTTT. It is translated as CSARFTNTGELFF.